These T cell receptor beta chains were read from a single sample in a study of post-analysis software for immune sequencing data. TCRdb re-called the PCR reads through MiXCR, storing one row per CDR3 protein. The table lists hundreds of thousands of distinct CDR3 sequences, roughly 27% of them singletons. Sequenced: blood. The receptors come from a girl between 5 and 17 years old with multiple sclerosis. Both conserved end residues are part of each CDR3. The D gene is left open where the match is weak. Rows give clone size only sometimes, using once, few, many, or a class for an expanded clone.

v_gene: TRBV6-4
d_gene: .
j_gene: TRBJ2-1
abundance: few
CDR3aa: CASSRGGLYNEQFF
CDR3nt: TGTGCCAGCAGCCGCGGGGGCTTATACAATGAGCAGTTCTTC

v_gene: TRBV7-2
d_gene: TRBD1
j_gene: TRBJ1-5
abundance: .
CDR3aa: CASSNRGNQPQHF
CDR3nt: TGTGCCAGCAGCAACAGGGGTAATCAGCCCCAGCATTTT

v_gene: TRBV14
d_gene: TRBD1
j_gene: TRBJ1-2
abundance: few
CDR3aa: CASSQQGALGYTF
CDR3nt: TGTGCCAGCAGCCAACAGGGGGCCTTAGGCTACACCTTC

v_gene: TRBV14
d_gene: .
j_gene: TRBJ1-5
abundance: .
CDR3aa: CASSQWGQPQHF
CDR3nt: TGTGCCAGCAGCCAATGGGGTCAGCCCCAGCATTTT

v_gene: TRBV13
d_gene: TRBD1
j_gene: TRBJ1-2
abundance: .
CDR3aa: CASSLKDRAYGYTF
CDR3nt: TGTGCCAGCAGCTTAAAAGACAGGGCCTATGGCTACACCTTC

v_gene: TRBV5-5
d_gene: TRBD1
j_gene: TRBJ2-7
abundance: .
CDR3aa: CASRIGVRTGTYEQYF
CDR3nt: TGTGCCAGCAGAATAGGGGTACGGACAGGGACGTACGAGCAGTACTTC

v_gene: TRBV28
d_gene: .
j_gene: TRBJ2-6
abundance: .
CDR3aa: CASRAYGANVLTF
CDR3nt: TGTGCCAGCAGGGCGTACGGGGCCAACGTCCTGACTTTC

v_gene: TRBV2
d_gene: TRBD1
j_gene: TRBJ2-3
abundance: .
CDR3aa: CASRFPGTADTQYF
CDR3nt: TGTGCCAGCAGGTTTCCTGGGACAGCAGATACGCAGTATTTT

v_gene: TRBV4-3
d_gene: .
j_gene: TRBJ2-7
abundance: .
CDR3aa: CASSQDTATPSYEQYF
CDR3nt: TGCGCCAGCAGCCAAGACACAGCCACCCCGTCCTACGAGCAGTACTTC

v_gene: TRBV6-1
d_gene: .
j_gene: TRBJ1-5
abundance: .
CDR3aa: CASSETSVRGSTQHF
CDR3nt: TGTGCCAGCAGTGAAACGTCAGTCAGGGGCTCGACCCAGCATTTT

v_gene: TRBV28
d_gene: TRBD1
j_gene: TRBJ1-1
abundance: few
CDR3aa: CASSSPRGQGTEAFF
CDR3nt: TGTGCCAGCAGTTCCCCCCGGGGACAGGGCACTGAAGCTTTCTTT

v_gene: TRBV4-3
d_gene: .
j_gene: TRBJ2-3
abundance: .
CDR3aa: CASSQGNTDTQYF
CDR3nt: TGCGCCAGCAGCCAAGGGAACACAGATACGCAGTATTTT

v_gene: TRBV6-5
d_gene: TRBD1
j_gene: TRBJ2-1
abundance: .
CDR3aa: CASSYFGQAAAYGEQFF
CDR3nt: TGTGCCAGCAGTTACTTCGGACAGGCTGCCGCTTACGGTGAGCAGTTCTTC

v_gene: TRBV4-3
d_gene: TRBD1
j_gene: TRBJ2-7
abundance: few
CDR3aa: CASSQDSGTGYEQYF
CDR3nt: TGCGCCAGCAGCCAAGATTCGGGGACAGGCTACGAGCAGTACTTC

v_gene: TRBV7-6
d_gene: .
j_gene: TRBJ1-6
abundance: .
CDR3aa: CASSLAQGANSPLHF
CDR3nt: TGTGCCAGCAGCTTAGCCCAGGGAGCCAATTCACCCCTCCACTTT

v_gene: TRBV12-3/TRBV12-4
d_gene: .
j_gene: TRBJ2-1
abundance: .
CDR3aa: CASSFSRVRNEQFF
CDR3nt: TGTGCCAGCAGTTTTAGCAGGGTAAGGAATGAGCAGTTCTTC

v_gene: TRBV6-6
d_gene: .
j_gene: TRBJ2-3
abundance: .
CDR3aa: CATADLQPQGGDTQYF
CDR3nt: TGTGCCACCGCGGACCTACAACCACAGGGTGGAGATACGCAGTATTTT

v_gene: TRBV2
d_gene: TRBD1
j_gene: TRBJ1-2
abundance: .
CDR3aa: CASYADRVTGYTF
CDR3nt: TGTGCCAGTTACGCCGACAGGGTGACCGGCTACACCTTC

v_gene: TRBV9
d_gene: .
j_gene: TRBJ2-7
abundance: .
CDR3aa: CASSASGHSHEQYF
CDR3nt: TGTGCCAGCAGCGCCTCAGGGCACTCCCACGAGCAGTACTTC

v_gene: TRBV6-6
d_gene: .
j_gene: TRBJ2-7
abundance: few
CDR3aa: CASSPTSTGSSYEQYF
CDR3nt: TGTGCCAGCAGTCCCACGTCCACCGGCAGCTCCTACGAGCAGTACTTC

v_gene: TRBV5-1
d_gene: .
j_gene: TRBJ1-2
abundance: .
CDR3aa: CASSLAIEGHGYTF
CDR3nt: TGCGCCAGCAGCTTGGCTATCGAAGGTCATGGCTACACCTTC

v_gene: TRBV10-3
d_gene: .
j_gene: TRBJ2-5
abundance: few
CDR3aa: CAIKDGTQETQYF
CDR3nt: TGTGCCATCAAAGATGGGACCCAAGAGACCCAGTACTTC

v_gene: TRBV2
d_gene: .
j_gene: TRBJ2-1
abundance: .
CDR3aa: CASTGSSSQFF
CDR3nt: TGTGCCAGCACCGGTTCTAGCTCACAGTTCTTC

v_gene: TRBV5-5
d_gene: TRBD1
j_gene: TRBJ1-2
abundance: .
CDR3aa: CASSSGTGPFGYGYTF
CDR3nt: TGTGCCAGCAGCTCGGGGACAGGGCCCTTTGGGTATGGCTACACCTTC

v_gene: TRBV6-6
d_gene: .
j_gene: TRBJ1-6
abundance: few
CDR3aa: CASSYAGAAGNSPLHF
CDR3nt: TGTGCCAGCAGTTACGCGGGGGCGGCGGGGAATTCACCCCTCCACTTT

v_gene: TRBV2
d_gene: .
j_gene: TRBJ1-1
abundance: .
CDR3aa: CASSESSRNTEAFF
CDR3nt: TGTGCCAGCAGTGAATCCAGTAGGAACACTGAAGCTTTCTTT

v_gene: TRBV15
d_gene: .
j_gene: TRBJ2-1
abundance: .
CDR3aa: CATSRGRVSMNEQFF
CDR3nt: TGTGCCACCAGCAGAGGCAGGGTGTCAATGAATGAGCAGTTCTTC

v_gene: TRBV5-1
d_gene: .
j_gene: TRBJ2-3
abundance: few
CDR3aa: CASSRPSRTQYF
CDR3nt: TGCGCCAGCAGCCGGCCCTCCCGCACGCAGTATTTT

v_gene: TRBV7-2
d_gene: TRBD2
j_gene: TRBJ2-5
abundance: .
CDR3aa: CASSPSGRAGETQYF
CDR3nt: TGTGCCAGCAGCCCGAGCGGGAGGGCCGGGGAGACCCAGTACTTC

v_gene: TRBV6-6
d_gene: TRBD1
j_gene: TRBJ1-4
abundance: .
CDR3aa: CASRNADRVLGEKLFF
CDR3nt: TGTGCCAGCAGAAACGCGGACAGGGTATTGGGGGAAAAACTGTTTTTT

v_gene: TRBV10-3
d_gene: .
j_gene: TRBJ1-1
abundance: few
CDR3aa: CAISFGQSTEAFF
CDR3nt: TGTGCCATCAGCTTCGGACAGAGCACTGAAGCTTTCTTT

v_gene: TRBV2
d_gene: TRBD2
j_gene: TRBJ2-2
abundance: few
CDR3aa: CASSGLTSGGPNTGELFF
CDR3nt: TGTGCCAGCAGTGGCCTGACTAGCGGGGGCCCCAACACCGGGGAGCTGTTTTTT

v_gene: TRBV11-2
d_gene: TRBD1
j_gene: TRBJ2-3
abundance: .
CDR3aa: CASSLASGQGSDTQYF
CDR3nt: TGTGCCAGCAGCTTAGCTTCGGGACAGGGGTCAGATACGCAGTATTTT

v_gene: TRBV24-1
d_gene: .
j_gene: TRBJ1-5
abundance: few
CDR3aa: CATSDNRDSANQPQHF
CDR3nt: TGTGCCACCAGTGACAACAGGGACTCCGCTAATCAGCCCCAGCATTTT

v_gene: TRBV7-9
d_gene: .
j_gene: TRBJ2-5
abundance: .
CDR3aa: CASNNPGERETQYF
CDR3nt: TGTGCCAGCAACAACCCAGGGGAGAGGGAGACCCAGTACTTC

v_gene: TRBV29-1
d_gene: TRBD1
j_gene: TRBJ1-1
abundance: .
CDR3aa: CSVTPGQIFMNTEAFF
CDR3nt: TGCAGCGTGACACCGGGACAGATCTTCATGAACACTGAAGCTTTCTTT

v_gene: TRBV6-4
d_gene: .
j_gene: TRBJ2-3
abundance: many
CDR3aa: CASSVTAWGSDTQYF
CDR3nt: TGTGCCAGCAGTGTCACAGCCTGGGGCTCCGATACGCAGTATTTT

v_gene: TRBV4-1
d_gene: .
j_gene: TRBJ1-5
abundance: .
CDR3aa: CASSQRTENNQPQHF
CDR3nt: TGCGCCAGCAGCCAACGGACGGAGAACAATCAGCCCCAGCATTTT

v_gene: TRBV29-1
d_gene: TRBD1
j_gene: TRBJ2-3
abundance: few
CDR3aa: CSAGDRGFTDTQYF
CDR3nt: TGCAGCGCCGGAGACAGGGGCTTCACAGATACGCAGTATTTT

v_gene: TRBV6-2/TRBV6-3
d_gene: .
j_gene: TRBJ2-6
abundance: .
CDR3aa: CASSYGEGNSGANALTF
CDR3nt: TGTGCCAGCAGTTATGGGGAAGGAAATTCTGGGGCCAACGCCCTGACTTTC

v_gene: TRBV7-2
d_gene: TRBD1
j_gene: TRBJ2-7
abundance: few
CDR3aa: CASSFLDRGPHEQYF
CDR3nt: TGTGCCAGCAGCTTCCTGGACAGGGGCCCCCACGAGCAGTACTTC